These T cell receptor beta chains were read from a single sample in a study of a mutant IDH1 vaccine in newly diagnosed glioma. The table came from immunoSEQ multiplex PCR; TCRdb's copy has only in-frame clones and leaves some out. Seen here are roughly 70,000 clones, about 81% observed once, and the top ten hold approximately 9.5%. No antigen has been assigned to these receptors. The input for sequencing was PBMCs, taken from a glioma patient whose treatment included an IDH1 peptide vaccine. Every receptor here comes from a woman aged 45-65 years with glioma. The CDR3 runs from the conserved cysteine through the conserved F or W. A D gene is named only where the DNA matches it firmly. Clone size is given for some rows only: seen once, a few or many times, or a class if the clone is expanded.

-	-	TRBV7-2	TRBJ1-5	CASSPDMNQPQHF	TGTGCCAGCAGCCCCGACATGAATCAGCCCCAGCATTTT
-	TRBD1	TRBV11-2	TRBJ2-3	CASSLDLARGPVDTQYF	TGTGCCAGCAGCTTAGATCTGGCCAGGGGGCCTGTAGATACGCAGTATTTT
-	TRBD1	TRBV9	TRBJ2-1	CASSPVGTGVFNEQFF	TGTGCCAGCAGCCCCGTTGGGACAGGGGTCTTCAATGAGCAGTTCTTC
-	-	TRBV5-6	TRBJ2-1	CASSADGLSSYNEQFF	TGTGCCAGCAGCGCGGACGGACTCAGCTCCTACAATGAGCAGTTCTTC
once	-	TRBV10-3	TRBJ1-1	CAISESREPTEAFF	TGTGCCATCAGTGAGTCCAGGGAACCTACTGAAGCTTTCTTT
-	-	TRBV7-9	TRBJ1-5	CASSLDTGSQPQHF	TGTGCCAGCAGCTTAGATACAGGGAGTCAGCCCCAGCATTTT
once	-	TRBV15	TRBJ2-7	CATSNIRGFHEQYF	TGTGCCACCAGCAATATTCGGGGGTTCCACGAGCAGTACTTC
-	-	TRBV25-1	TRBJ2-7	CASSESGHGKSYEQYF	TGTGCCAGCAGTGAATCAGGGCATGGAAAGTCCTACGAGCAGTACTTC
-	TRBD2	TRBV9	TRBJ2-5	CASSTSGGKGETQYF	TGTGCCAGCAGCACAAGCGGGGGGAAAGGGGAGACCCAGTACTTC
-	TRBD1	TRBV5-6	TRBJ1-4	CASSLSRQGSEKLFF	TGTGCCAGCAGCTTGAGCCGACAGGGCTCTGAAAAACTGTTTTTT
-	-	TRBV5-1	TRBJ1-2	CASSPTGQANYGYTF	TGCGCCAGCAGCCCCACGGGGCAGGCAAACTATGGCTACACCTTC
-	-	TRBV5-4	TRBJ1-4	CASSLGTGPNNEKLFF	TGTGCCAGCAGCTTGGGGACGGGCCCTAACAATGAAAAACTGTTTTTT
-	-	TRBV7-8	TRBJ1-3	CASSRVSGNTIYF	TGTGCCAGCAGCCGGGTGTCTGGAAACACCATATATTTT
-	-	TRBV5-1	TRBJ2-2	CASSLEALGRNTGELFF	TGCGCCAGCAGCTTGGAAGCCCTTGGGCGGAACACCGGGGAGCTGTTTTTT
-	-	TRBV10-3	TRBJ1-2	CAISDPPRNGGYTF	TGTGCCATCAGTGACCCTCCCAGGAACGGTGGCTACACCTTC
-	-	TRBV13	TRBJ2-7	CASSLVTVYEQYF	TGTGCCAGCAGCTTAGTCACAGTCTACGAGCAGTACTTC
-	TRBD1	TRBV4-1	TRBJ1-2	CASSQKDRGATEYYGYTF	TGCGCCAGCAGCCAAAAAGACAGGGGGGCGACGGAGTACTATGGCTACACCTTC
-	-	TRBV13	TRBJ2-3	CASSLGKGGDTQYF	TGTGCCAGCAGCTTAGGAAAAGGTGGGGATACGCAGTATTTT
-	TRBD1	TRBV7-3	TRBJ2-1	CASGQGLSSYNEQFF	TGTGCCAGTGGACAGGGGCTGAGCTCCTACAATGAGCAGTTCTTC
-	TRBD1	TRBV6-1	TRBJ1-5	CASSLQGAGNQPQHF	TGTGCCAGCAGTTTACAGGGGGCGGGCAATCAGCCCCAGCATTTT
-	TRBD1	TRBV6-5	TRBJ2-1	CASREDRYNEQFF	TGTGCCAGCAGGGAGGACAGGTACAATGAGCAGTTCTTC
once	TRBD2	TRBV7-8	TRBJ2-7	CASSLRGGGDYEQYF	TGTGCCAGCAGCTTAAGGGGCGGGGGGGACTACGAGCAGTACTTC
-	-	TRBV5-1	TRBJ2-5	CASSSTGTETQYF	TGCGCCAGCAGCTCGACTGGGACAGAGACCCAGTACTTC
few	TRBD1	TRBV6-5	TRBJ1-1	CASSERTGRPTEAFF	TGTGCCAGCAGCGAACGGACAGGGAGGCCCACTGAAGCTTTCTTT
-	TRBD1	TRBV11-2	TRBJ2-3	CASSLGQRSTDTQYF	TGTGCCAGCAGCCTGGGACAGAGAAGCACAGATACGCAGTATTTT
-	TRBD1	TRBV27	TRBJ2-7	CASKNRGAYEQYF	TGTGCCAGCAAAAACAGGGGTGCCTACGAGCAGTACTTC
-	-	TRBV30	TRBJ2-5	CAWTTGASEETQYF	TGTGCCTGGACGACGGGGGCCAGTGAGGAGACCCAGTACTTC
few	-	TRBV4-1	TRBJ2-3	CASSLAPGVATDTQYF	TGCGCCAGCAGCCTGGCCCCGGGGGTTGCCACAGATACGCAGTATTTT
once	-	TRBV2	TRBJ2-3	CASKLLVNRDTQYF	TGTGCCAGCAAACTACTAGTTAATAGAGATACGCAGTATTTT
-	-	TRBV7-2	TRBJ1-1	CASSLAYRPDEAFF	TGTGCCAGCAGCTTAGCCTACAGGCCGGATGAAGCTTTCTTT
-	-	TRBV19	TRBJ1-1	CASSLGVRNTEAFF	TGTGCCAGTAGCTTGGGAGTTCGGAACACTGAAGCTTTCTTT
-	TRBD1	TRBV6-5	TRBJ2-1	CASSPWTGNLHEQFF	TGTGCCAGCAGTCCTTGGACAGGGAACCTCCATGAGCAGTTCTTC
once	TRBD1	TRBV20-1	TRBJ2-5	CSAPGQVGQYF	TGCAGTGCCCCGGGACAGGTGGGCCAGTACTTC
-	-	TRBV11-3	TRBJ2-4	CASIIGRLDNIQYF	TGTGCCAGCATTATAGGCAGGTTAGACAACATTCAGTACTTC
-	-	TRBV5-4	TRBJ1-1	CASSLSGAEAFF	TGTGCCAGCAGCTTGTCGGGGGCTGAAGCTTTCTTT
-	TRBD2	TRBV5-1	TRBJ2-4	CASSLEPSSGGQNIQYF	TGCGCCAGCAGCTTGGAGCCGTCTAGCGGGGGGCAAAACATTCAGTACTTC
-	-	TRBV7-8	TRBJ2-6	CASSLTSGSGANVLTF	TGTGCCAGCAGCTTAACGTCGGGCTCTGGGGCCAACGTCCTGACTTTC
-	-	TRBV6-5	TRBJ1-2	CASSYSSDSLSGGYTF	TGTGCCAGCAGTTACAGTTCGGACTCACTATCAGGAGGCTACACCTTC
-	-	TRBV7-2	TRBJ2-6	CASSPRVSGANVLTF	TGTGCCAGCAGCCCACGGGTCTCTGGGGCCAACGTCCTGACTTTC
-	-	TRBV5-1	TRBJ1-5	CASSFEGDQPQHF	TGCGCCAGCAGCTTCGAAGGTGATCAGCCCCAGCATTTT
-	-	TRBV30	TRBJ1-2	CAWSAKDRFRYGYTF	TGTGCCTGGAGCGCTAAGGACCGATTCCGATATGGCTACACCTTC
-	-	TRBV7-2	TRBJ1-2	CASRGGVNYGYTF	TGTGCCAGCCGTGGGGGGGTCAACTATGGCTACACCTTC
-	-	TRBV6-1	TRBJ1-5	CASSGQLNQPQHF	TGTGCCAGCAGCGGACAGCTCAATCAGCCCCAGCATTTT
-	-	TRBV11-3	TRBJ2-7	CASSPLDRDSYEQYF	TGTGCCAGCAGCCCATTGGACCGGGACTCCTACGAGCAGTACTTC